Shown below are 23 T cell receptor beta chains from a single sample sequenced in a study of blood T cell repertoires in COVID-19. TCRdb's copy holds only in-frame clones and misses some; the assay was immunoSEQ multiplex PCR. The table lists about 150,000 clones, 89% of them singletons. What was sequenced was peripheral blood. Source of these receptors: a man in his 60s with acute or convalescent COVID-19.

The sample holds one count of this clone. This rearrangement joins TRBV15 to TRBJ1-5; D ambiguous. The CDR3 covers 13 residues. Trimming removed 0 bases from V and 7 bases from J, with 7 bases in between. Germline lookup yields CDR1 LNHNV and CDR2 YYDKDF (reference sequence). Here the CDR3 reads CATSRDYKQPQHF. The CDR3 DNA reads TGTGCCACCAGCAGAGATTATAAACAGCCCCAGCATTTT.

CDR3 nucleotides: TGTGCCAGCAACCCAGGGGGTATCTTCACAGATACGCAGTATTTT. Its protein product is CASNPGGIFTDTQYF. The chain uses TRBV25-1 and TRBJ2-3; TRBD1 matches 7 bases. The CDR3 has 15 amino acids. Trimming took 7 bases from V and 2 from J; bases not matched to a gene: 9. CDR1 is MGHDK, CDR2 SYGVNS, per germline.

A word on this clone: The sample carries other DNA sequences with the same CDR3. The J gene is TRBJ2-2, the V gene TRBV6-5; 9 nucleotides line up with TRBD2. Germline V gene sequence: CDR1 MNHEY, CDR2 SVGAGI. The CDR3 has 13 amino acids. CDR3 DNA sequence: TGTGCGGCCGCGGGGGGGGCCACCGGGGAGCTGTTTTTT. It specifies CAAAGGATGELFF.

This clone was seen once. J is TRBJ2-1 and V is TRBV7-2; TRBD2 agrees at 8 bases. This CDR3 has 15 amino acids. Germline CDR1 SGHTA, CDR2 FQGNSA. The J segment lost 0 bases and the V segment lost 3 bases, leaving 1 base of the junction unmatched. As DNA, the CDR3 is TGTGCCAGCAGCTTTAGCGGGGCCTCCTACAATGAGCAGTTCTTC. This gives the protein CASSFSGASYNEQFF.

The chain couples TRBV21-1 to TRBJ1-5; the table calls TRBD1, which could not be checked here. TRBV21-1 is a listed pseudogene. This CDR3 region has 15 residues. The CDR3, as DNA: TGTGCCAGCAGCACTGCAGGGTTGCGCAATCAGCCCCAGCATTTT. Protein product: CASSTAGLRNQPQHF.

The rearrangement joins TRBV5-1 to TRBJ2-4; D remains unclear. Trimming shortened V by 0 bases and J by 6 bases, and 7 bases separated the two germline ends. Germline values: CDR1 SGHRS, CDR2 YFSETQ. The CDR3 totals 13 residues. In nucleotides, the CDR3 is TGCGCCAGCAGCTTGGACGGTTCAAACATTCAGTACTTC. Its translation is CASSLDGSNIQYF.

The chain links TRBV21-1 to TRBJ2-7; the D call in the table, TRBD2, was not verified against the DNA. TRBV21-1 is given as a pseudogene. This CDR3 is 19 amino acids long. The CDR3 spells CASSKKDGLAGFPYYEQYF. DNA for the CDR3: TGTGCCAGCAGCAAAAAGGACGGACTCGCGGGATTCCCCTACTACGAGCAGTACTTC.

This CDR3 is CASSPGSDGAPMNTEAFF. The CDR3 DNA is TGTGCCAGCAGCCCCGGGTCAGACGGCGCTCCCATGAACACTGAAGCTTTCTTT. The chain uses TRBV7-6 and TRBJ1-1; D gene ambiguous. The CDR3 runs to 18 residues. CDR1 and CDR2 (germline): SGHVS, FNYEAQ. Deletions cut 5 bases from V and 0 bases from J, with 22 bases between.

The chain couples TRBV30 to TRBJ2-7; the D gene is possibly TRBD2 (6 bases). V shed 2 bases and J shed 2 bases, with 7 bases lying between them. Looked up from germline, CDR1 is GTSNPN and CDR2 is SVGIG (reference sequence). This CDR3 spans 12 amino acids. This CDR3 is CAWSSGAYEQYF. For the CDR3, the DNA is TGTGCCTGGAGTTCGGGGGCCTACGAGCAGTACTTC.

The chain has TRBV5-1 and TRBJ1-1; D unresolved. V was trimmed by 4 bases and J by 1 base, leaving 14 bases between them. The CDR3 totals 15 residues. In germline, CDR1 is SGHRS, CDR2 YFSETQ. CDR3 sequence reads: CASSAGGAGNTEAFF. Written as DNA, the CDR3 is TGCGCCAGCAGCGCGGGCGGTGCCGGGAACACTGAAGCTTTCTTT.

The chain carries TRBV3-1 (or the pseudogene TRBV3-2) and TRBJ1-2; 9 positions agree with TRBD1. The CDR3 loop spans 15 amino acids. Trimming took 4 bases from V and 8 from J; bases not matched to a gene: 11. Germline V lookup: CDR1 LGHDT, CDR2 YNNKEL (reference sequence). For the CDR3, the DNA is TGTGCCAGCAGCCCTGGCCTCCGGACAGGGGACGGCTACACCTTC. This sequence encodes CASSPGLRTGDGYTF.

The chain couples TRBV4-1 to TRBJ2-1; 12 positions agree with TRBD2. Per the germline V gene, CDR1 is MGHRA and CDR2 is YSYEKL. V shed 1 base, J shed 8 bases, and the junction held 9 bases outside the gene matches. The CDR3 runs to 17 residues. The CDR3 loop is CASSQAGLAGRWDEQFF. For the CDR3, the DNA is TGCGCCAGCAGCCAAGCCGGACTAGCGGGGAGATGGGATGAGCAGTTCTTC.

The chain joins TRBV4-1 to TRBJ1-2; 7 nucleotides match TRBD1. Germline V lookup: CDR1 MGHRA, CDR2 YSYEKL. This CDR3 is built from 15 residues. V was pared by 6 bases and J by 4 bases, with 11 bases of the junction left unmatched. The CDR3 coding sequence is TGCGCCAGCAGTCTAAGCCCCGGGACAGCCTATGGCTACACCTTC. Translating it yields CASSLSPGTAYGYTF.

The chain carries TRBV6-5 and TRBJ2-3; D ambiguous. The V end lost 7 bases, the J end lost 3 bases, and 8 bases lay between the germline ends. Germline V gene lookup returns CDR1 MNHEY and CDR2 SVGAGI. The CDR3 has 12 residues. The CDR3 is CASTVSTDTQYF. As DNA, the CDR3 is TGTGCCAGCACAGTCTCTACAGATACGCAGTATTTT.

A few counts support this clone. V and J are TRBV4-1 and TRBJ2-7, with D perhaps matching TRBD1 (5 bases). With 0 bases removed from V and 0 bases from J, the gap between germline ends came to 6 bases. Germline CDR1 reads MGHRA; CDR2 reads YSYEKL. The CDR3 runs to 14 residues. The CDR3: CASSQDDSSYEQYF. DNA for the CDR3: TGCGCCAGCAGCCAAGATGACAGCTCCTACGAGCAGTACTTC.

This rearrangement joins TRBV7-9 to TRBJ1-2; no firm D call. There are 14 residues in the CDR3. V lost 7 bases and J lost 7, with 19 bases in between. Germline V gives CDR1 SEHNR, CDR2 FQNEAQ (reference sequence). CDR3 in DNA: TGTGCCAGCATGCTGCAGGCCCCGTGGGCTGGCTACACCTTC. Its translation: CASMLQAPWAGYTF.

The chain has TRBV7-2 and TRBJ2-3; D not certain. CDR3 length: 16 amino acids. In germline, CDR1 is SGHTA, CDR2 FQGNSA. V lost 4 bases to trimming and J lost 2 bases, with 16 bases between them. CDR3 loop: CASSSLRFGFTDTQYF. CDR3 DNA sequence: TGTGCCAGCAGCTCCCTTCGCTTCGGTTTCACAGATACGCAGTATTTT. Drawing the rest from reference TRBV7-2 and TRBJ2-3, the complete variable domain is GAGVSQSPSNKVTEKGKDVELRCDPISGHTALYWYRQSLGQGLEFLIYFQGNSAPDKSGLPSDRFSAERTGGSVSTLTIQRTQQEDSAVYLCASSSLRFGFTDTQYFGPGTRLTVL.

The chain joins TRBV7-3 to TRBJ2-7; 9 bases align to TRBD1. Trimming at V came to 3 bases and at J to 6 bases, leaving 6 bases not matched to a gene. Per the germline V gene, CDR1 is SGHTA and CDR2 is FQGTGA. The CDR3 is 14 residues long. CDR3 sequence: CASSLGQGSGEQYF. The CDR3 DNA is TGTGCCAGCAGCTTGGGACAGGGTTCGGGCGAGCAGTACTTC.

Points on this clone: In the same sample, other DNA sequences code for this CDR3. This chain links TRBV14 with TRBJ1-1, with unresolved D. V lost 2 bases and J lost 8, with 12 bases in between. This CDR3 is 13 amino acids long. CDR1 and CDR2 (germline): SGHDN, FVKESK. The CDR3 DNA sequence: TGTGCCAGCAGCCAAAGAGGGAGGGCCGAAGCTTTCTTT. The encoded protein is CASSQRGRAEAFF.

A few counts support this clone. The rearrangement uses TRBV7-3 and TRBJ1-2; D is perhaps TRBD1 (5 bases). The CDR3 length is 15 residues. V was shortened by 5 bases and J by 1 base, with 14 bases between the two germline ends. Germline V CDR1 and CDR2: SGHTA, FQGTGA. CDR3 residues: CASSAQGGGNYGYTF. The CDR3 nucleotides read TGTGCCAGCAGCGCTCAGGGAGGCGGTAACTATGGCTACACCTTC.

This clone appeared a single time. V usage is TRBV4-1 and J usage is TRBJ2-1, with 8 bases aligning to TRBD1. The V gene end was trimmed by 6 bases and the J gene end by 7 bases; junction bases not matched to a gene: 8. The CDR3 covers 14 residues. Germline assignment: CDR1 MGHRA and CDR2 YSYEKL. The CDR3 spells CASRRTGRLNEQFF. The CDR3 DNA reads as TGCGCCAGCAGAAGGACAGGGCGTTTGAATGAGCAGTTCTTC.

The rearrangement links TRBV9 to TRBJ2-3, with D possibly being TRBD2 (6 bases). V lost 0 bases, J lost 1 base, and 12 bases lay in between. Germline V gives CDR1 SGDLS, CDR2 YYNGEE. There are 16 residues in the CDR3. The CDR3 spells CASSVATKRGTDTQYF. The CDR3 bases are TGTGCCAGCAGCGTAGCTACAAAGCGGGGCACAGATACGCAGTATTTT.

The chain employs TRBV30 and TRBJ2-5; the match to TRBD1 covers 9 bases. Unmatched junction bases numbered 10, after V lost 2 bases and J lost 6 bases. The germline gives CDR1 GTSNPN, CDR2 SVGIG (reference sequence). The CDR3 is 15 amino acids. For the CDR3, the DNA is TGTGCCTGGAGTATTCCACGGGACAGGGTAAAGACCCAGTACTTC. It encodes CAWSIPRDRVKTQYF.